These 16 T cell receptor beta chains originate from one sample sequenced in a study of human T cells and chemical hapten exposure. Stated time point: patch test 3, about 24 weeks after DPC sensitization. The treatment here: therapeutic diphenylcyclopropenone sensitization with weekly scalp DPC. A single record per CDR3 protein comes from TCRdb applying MiXCR to the RACE reads. This table has approximately 110,000 distinct CDR3 sequences, around 34% appearing once. Sequences were derived from whole blood, sampled in connection with sensitization to the hapten diphenylcyclopropenone (DPC). Receptors originate from a man in his forties with alopecia areata. Some clones in this sample may be carry-over from other donors' samples.

The chain uses TRBV15 and TRBJ2-5; D gene unclear. The V end was cut by 0 bases, the J end by 2 bases, with 7 bases between. Germline assignment: CDR1 LNHNV and CDR2 YYDKDF (reference sequence). The CDR3 runs to 14 residues. Here the CDR3 reads CATSRDDRQETQYF. Written as DNA, the CDR3 is TGTGCCACCAGCAGAGATGACCGACAAGAGACCCAGTACTTC.

The chain carries TRBV24-1 and TRBJ2-1, with D maybe TRBD1 (5 bases). The CDR3 contains 13 residues. Trimming cost V 4 bases and J 6 bases, with 9 bases left between them. The germline V gene encodes CDR1 KGHDR and CDR2 SFDVKD. CDR3 DNA: TGTGCCACCAGTGAGTCAGGGTCCAATGAGCAGTTCTTC. Translating it yields CATSESGSNEQFF.

A few counts support this clonotype. A read error may account for a junction end that differs from germline. J is TRBJ2-7 and V is TRBV7-9, with D perhaps matching TRBD2 (6 bases). The CDR3 is 13 residues long. The germline V gene has CDR1 SEHNR and CDR2 FQNEAQ (reference sequence). CDR3 protein: CASSPSASSEQYF. The CDR3 DNA reads as TGTGCCAGCAGCCCTAGCGCATCCTCCGAGCAGTACTTC.

This clonotype was seen once. This chain connects TRBV29-1 to TRBJ2-3; D is uncertain. Per the germline V gene, CDR1 is SQVTM and CDR2 is ANQGSEA. Trimming shortened V by 2 bases and J by 0 bases, and 12 bases separated the two germline ends. CDR3 length: 15 amino acids. CDR3 loop: CSVETVGSSTDTQYF. Here the CDR3 DNA reads TGCAGCGTTGAAACGGTGGGATCTAGCACAGATACGCAGTATTTT.

The V and J genes are TRBV5-1 and TRBJ2-5; weak D call: TRBD1 (5 bases). Trimming left V 1 base short and J 3 bases short, with 13 bases between. The CDR3 has 15 residues. Germline V gives CDR1 SGHRS, CDR2 YFSETQ. The CDR3 loop is CASSLRATAKETQYF. In nucleotides, the CDR3 is TGCGCCAGCAGCTTGAGGGCGACAGCTAAAGAGACCCAGTACTTC.

The chain employs TRBV5-6 and TRBJ2-3, with D perhaps given as TRBD1 or TRBD2 (9 bases each). Trimming removed 1 base from V and 4 bases from J, with 34 bases in between. CDR1 SGHDT and CDR2 YYEEEE come from the germline V gene. The CDR3 consists of 22 residues. Here the CDR3 reads CASSLWGLRNRGRIAGADTQYF. The CDR3 coding sequence is TGTGCCAGCAGCTTGTGGGGGTTAAGGAACAGGGGGCGAATAGCGGGAGCAGATACGCAGTATTTT.

The chain uses TRBV18 and TRBJ2-6; 7 positions match TRBD1. V gave up 5 bases and J gave up 2 bases; unmatched junction bases: 3. The CDR3 loop spans 15 amino acids. Germline lookup yields CDR1 KGHSH and CDR2 LQKENI. The CDR3 protein is CASSSQGAGANVLTF. The CDR3 region has the DNA TGTGCCAGCTCATCCCAGGGGGCTGGGGCCAACGTCCTGACTTTC.

This rearrangement joins TRBV7-6 to TRBJ2-1; D call uncertain. The germline CDR1 and CDR2 sequences are SGHVS and FNYEAQ. CDR3 length: 15 residues. V was shortened by 3 bases and J by 0 bases, with 9 bases between the two germline ends. The CDR3 nucleotides read TGTGCCAGCAGCTTCCTCGCGGTCTCCTACAATGAGCAGTTCTTC. It specifies CASSFLAVSYNEQFF.

The V gene is TRBV5-6, the J gene TRBJ2-7; 13 bases are shared with TRBD2. The germline V gene has CDR1 SGHDT and CDR2 YYEEEE. Losses at the gene ends were 0 bases for V and 2 bases for J; bases not matched to a gene: 5. CDR3 length equals 17 residues. CDR3 amino acids: CASSLELAGGPAYEQYV. DNA for the CDR3: TGTGCCAGCAGCTTGGAACTAGCGGGAGGGCCCGCCTACGAGCAGTACGTC.

The chain employs TRBV30 and TRBJ1-5; D remains ambiguous. This CDR3 contains 12 residues. Looked up from germline, CDR1 is GTSNPN and CDR2 is SVGIG (reference sequence). Trimming took off 0 bases at V and 6 bases at J, with 6 bases between the two ends. DNA of the CDR3: TGTGCCTGGAGTGTAGAGAGTCAGCCCCAGCATTTT. As protein: CAWSVESQPQHF.

The gene calls are TRBV29-1 and TRBJ2-3; TRBD2 matches 8 bases. The CDR3 runs 13 residues. Germline V gives CDR1 SQVTM, CDR2 ANQGSEA. V dropped 6 bases and J dropped 7; count of bases not matched to a gene: 9. The CDR3 loop is CSVLKAGEYTQYF. CDR3 DNA: TGCAGCGTCCTAAAAGCGGGAGAGTATACGCAGTATTTT.

The genes are TRBV3-1 and TRBJ1-5; 7 bases match TRBD1. Germline-derived CDR1 and CDR2 are LGHDT and YNNKEL (reference sequence). After removal of 4 bases from V and 1 base from J, the junction contained 4 bases not matched to a gene. CDR3 length: 15 amino acids. The DNA of the CDR3 is TGTGCCAGCAGCCGAGGGGGACAGAGCAATCAGCCCCAGCATTTT. The encoded protein is CASSRGGQSNQPQHF.

The CDR3 region is CASSPKRQSNQPQHF. The CDR3 nucleotides are TGTGCCAGCAGCCCCAAGAGACAGAGCAATCAGCCCCAGCATTTT. The rearrangement joins TRBV7-8 to TRBJ1-5; the D gene is possibly TRBD1 (5 bases). V gave up 5 bases and J gave up 1 base, with 12 bases separating them. In germline, CDR1 is SGHVS, CDR2 FQNEAQ. This CDR3 is built from 15 residues. Filled out from reference TRBV7-8 and TRBJ1-5, the complete variable domain reads GAGVSQSPRYKVAKRGQDVALRCDPISGHVSLFWYQQALGQGPEFLTYFQNEAQLDKSGLPSDRFFAERPEGSVSTLKIQRTQQEDSAVYLCASSPKRQSNQPQHFGDGTRLSIL.

This clonotype has more than one count but fewer than ten. The rearrangement links TRBV29-1 to TRBJ2-1, with unresolved D. This CDR3 is built from 14 residues. Deletions cut 7 bases from V and 0 bases from J, with 13 bases between. CDR1 and CDR2 from the germline V gene are SQVTM and ANQGSEA. The CDR3 loop is CSARGDSSYNEQFF. In DNA form, the CDR3 reads TGCAGCGCCCGAGGAGATAGCTCCTACAATGAGCAGTTCTTC.

V is TRBV5-6 and J is TRBJ2-7, with 8 bases fitting TRBD1. The germline V gene has CDR1 SGHDT and CDR2 YYEEEE. CDR3 length: 14 amino acids. The trim removed 3 bases at V and 7 bases at J, leaving 9 bases unmatched. CDR3 region: CASSSDRGIGEQYF. CDR3 in DNA: TGTGCCAGCAGCTCCGACAGGGGAATTGGAGAGCAGTACTTC.

The gene calls are TRBV4-3 and TRBJ2-1, with D perhaps being TRBD1 or TRBD2 (5 bases each). The V gene's germline CDR1 is LGHNA and CDR2 YSLEER. V was pared by 0 bases and J by 12 bases, with 27 bases between. The length of the CDR3 is 18 residues. CDR3 amino acids: CASSQDPSSGLPPTRQFF. DNA for the CDR3: TGCGCCAGCAGCCAAGATCCCTCCTCGGGGCTCCCTCCCACGAGGCAGTTCTTC.